In this sample, the clone carrying this T cell receptor beta chain turned up a few times. Its antigen is not identified. This entry comes from a study of blood T cells in healthy people across ages. It was with a sample-barcoded 5' primer and a J-beta primer mix that a second PCR of roughly 7 to 12 cycles was run. TCRdb re-derived calls from the 5' RACE reads in MiXCR, one entry per CDR3 protein. The table records about 970,000 distinct CDR3 sequences, approximately 50% of them present only once. Germline-derived CDR1 and CDR2 are DFQATT and SNEGSKA (reference sequence). This CDR3 has 13 amino acids. Trimming left V 3 bases short and J 8 bases short, with 16 bases between. For every donor, a draw yielded about 10 milliliters of peripheral blood. The authors extracted at least 5 micrograms of total RNA per sample. General study points: Older age went with lower TCR beta diversity per million T cells, in a roughly linear way.

The chain combines TRBV20-1 with TRBJ1-2; D not resolved. This receptor was obtained from a woman aged 60-75 years in good health. Sequencing was carried out using blood. For the CDR3, the DNA is TGCAGTGCTAGTCCCCGATCTACGCGGGGCTACACCTTC. Residues: CSASPRSTRGYTF.